A few counts support the clone carrying this TCR beta chain. What it binds is unknown. The sample is drawn from a study of T cells in localized non-small cell lung cancer. Study results and caveats: Adjacent lung exhibited a median of about 50 among the 100 most abundant tumor clones. Longer overall survival accompanied higher blood T cell density. As only one tumor region underwent sequencing, heterogeneity remains possible. Measurement of T cell clonality placed uninvolved adjacent lung highest, above the level in tumor.

Only in-frame clones appear in the TCRdb table, and some are missing; sequencing was by immunoSEQ multiplex PCR. Of roughly 2,400 clones listed, approximately 43% are singletons. The CDR3 has 15 amino acids. Germline-derived CDR1 and CDR2 are MDHEN and SYDVKM. Trimming took off 3 bases at V and 8 bases at J, with 17 bases between the two ends. The sequence came from a woman aged 40 to 75 with stage II squamous cell lung carcinoma. Sequences were derived from lung tumor tissue, sampled before any cancer treatment. This rearrangement joins TRBV28 to TRBJ2-1, with D perhaps matching TRBD1 (6 bases). CDR3 loop: CASSLAAGDLDEQFF. DNA for the CDR3: TGTGCCAGCAGTTTGGCGGCAGGGGATCTGGATGAGCAGTTCTTC.